This T cell receptor (beta chain) was found in a study of tumor and adjacent non-tumor tissue in lung cancer. A modified ARM-PCR protocol with three rounds of nested PCR amplified TCRbeta. Using its own MiXCR run on the multiplex PCR reads, TCRdb lists one record per CDR3 protein. The sample includes approximately 77,000 distinct CDR3 sequences, about four fifths of them seen just once. On this clonotype: As yet, its antigen is unknown.

This sample's RNA came from whole unsorted tissue. Distant lung tissue was collected more than 3 cm away from the tumor edge. Chemotherapy-naive patients with new lung cancer underwent thoracic surgery in China, August–late 2014. Deletions cut 0 bases from V and 5 bases from J, with 13 bases between. The germline gives CDR1 SGDLS, CDR2 YYNGEE. The CDR3 runs to 15 residues. Whole-study findings and limits: Top 100 clones took a larger repertoire share in normal lung.

The sequence was collected from a man in his sixties with non-small cell lung cancer. The chain carries TRBV9 and TRBJ2-3, with D hard to call. Sequences were obtained from distant non-tumor lung tissue. CDR3 loop: CASSVEAGPGDTQYF. The CDR3 nucleotides are TGTGCCAGCAGCGTAGAGGCCGGGCCCGGAGATACGCAGTATTTT.